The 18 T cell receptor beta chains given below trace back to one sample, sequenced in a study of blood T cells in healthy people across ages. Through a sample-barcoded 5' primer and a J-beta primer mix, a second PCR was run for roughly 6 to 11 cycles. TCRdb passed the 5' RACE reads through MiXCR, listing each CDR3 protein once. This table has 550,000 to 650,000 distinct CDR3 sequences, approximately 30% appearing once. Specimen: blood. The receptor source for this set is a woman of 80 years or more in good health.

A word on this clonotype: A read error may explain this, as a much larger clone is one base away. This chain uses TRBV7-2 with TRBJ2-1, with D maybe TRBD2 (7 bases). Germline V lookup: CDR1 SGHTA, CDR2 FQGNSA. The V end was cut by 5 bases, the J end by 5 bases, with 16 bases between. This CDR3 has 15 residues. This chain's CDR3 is CASSLSRGGHNEQFF. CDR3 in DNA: TGTGCCAGCAGCCTCTCTCGCGGGGGCCACAATGAGCAGTTCTTC.

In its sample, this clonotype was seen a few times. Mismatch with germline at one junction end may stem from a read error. The CDR3: CAWSVTRTPGGGANVRTF. The CDR3 bases are TGTGCCTGGAGTGTAACGCGGACACCCGGTGGTGGGGCCAACGTCCGGACTTTC. This rearrangement joins TRBV30 to TRBJ2-6; maybe TRBD1 (5 bases). CDR3 length: 18 amino acids. The germline V gene encodes CDR1 GTSNPN and CDR2 SVGIG (reference sequence).

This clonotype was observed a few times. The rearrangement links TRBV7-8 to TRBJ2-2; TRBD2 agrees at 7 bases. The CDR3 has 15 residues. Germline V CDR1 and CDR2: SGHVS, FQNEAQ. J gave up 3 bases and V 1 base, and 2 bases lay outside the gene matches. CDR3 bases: TGTGCCAGCAGCTTAGACGGGGGGTACACCGGGGAGCTGTTTTTT. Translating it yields CASSLDGGYTGELFF.

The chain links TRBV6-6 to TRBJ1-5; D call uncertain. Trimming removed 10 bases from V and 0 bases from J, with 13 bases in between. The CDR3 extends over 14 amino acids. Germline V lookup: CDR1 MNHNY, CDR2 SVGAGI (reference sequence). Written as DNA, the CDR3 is TGTGCCACATCTAGAGAGTATAGCAATCAGCCCCAGCATTTT. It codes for CATSREYSNQPQHF.

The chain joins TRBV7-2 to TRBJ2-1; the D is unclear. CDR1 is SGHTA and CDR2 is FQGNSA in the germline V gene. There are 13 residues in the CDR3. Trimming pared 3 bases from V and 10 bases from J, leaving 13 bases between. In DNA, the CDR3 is TGTGCCAGCAGCTTCCAGGAGAGGCTCGAGCAGTTCTTC. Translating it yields CASSFQERLEQFF.

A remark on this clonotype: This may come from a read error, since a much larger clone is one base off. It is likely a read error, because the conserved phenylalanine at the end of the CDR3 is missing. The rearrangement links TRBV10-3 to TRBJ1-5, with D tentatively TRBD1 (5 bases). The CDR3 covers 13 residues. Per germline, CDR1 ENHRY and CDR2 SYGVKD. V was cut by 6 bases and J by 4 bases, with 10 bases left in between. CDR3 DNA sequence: TGTGCCATCAGGCAGGGTCTTAATCAGCCCCAGCATTGT. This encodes CAIRQGLNQPQHC.

CDR3 bases: TGTGCCAGCGGCTCGGGTATACAGGGTCGGGGTAGGGGCACTGAAGCTTTCTTT. This encodes CASGSGIQGRGRGTEAFF. The rearrangement links TRBV5-5 to TRBJ1-1, with a possible D match to TRBD1 (6 bases). V gave up 7 bases and J gave up 4 bases, with 29 bases separating them. Germline values: CDR1 SGHKS, CDR2 YYEKEE (reference sequence). The CDR3 runs 18 residues.

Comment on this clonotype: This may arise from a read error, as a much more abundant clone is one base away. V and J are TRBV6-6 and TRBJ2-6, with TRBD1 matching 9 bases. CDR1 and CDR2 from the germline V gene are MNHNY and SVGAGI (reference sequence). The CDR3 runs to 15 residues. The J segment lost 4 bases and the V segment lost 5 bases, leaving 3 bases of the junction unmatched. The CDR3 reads CASSTGGSGANVLTF. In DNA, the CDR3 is TGTGCCAGCAGTACAGGGGGCTCGGGGGCCAACGTCCTGACTTTC.

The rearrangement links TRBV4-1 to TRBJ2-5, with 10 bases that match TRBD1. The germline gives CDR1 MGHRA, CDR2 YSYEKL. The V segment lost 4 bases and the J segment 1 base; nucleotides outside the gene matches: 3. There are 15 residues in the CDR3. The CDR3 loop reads CASSRGDRGQETQYF. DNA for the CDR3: TGCGCCAGCAGCCGAGGGGACAGGGGCCAAGAGACCCAGTACTTC.

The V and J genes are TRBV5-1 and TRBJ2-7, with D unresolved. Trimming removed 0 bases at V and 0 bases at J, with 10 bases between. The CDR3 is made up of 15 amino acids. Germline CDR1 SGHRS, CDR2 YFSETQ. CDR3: CASSLESSLSYEQYF. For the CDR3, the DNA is TGCGCCAGCAGCTTGGAGTCCTCCCTCTCCTACGAGCAGTACTTC.

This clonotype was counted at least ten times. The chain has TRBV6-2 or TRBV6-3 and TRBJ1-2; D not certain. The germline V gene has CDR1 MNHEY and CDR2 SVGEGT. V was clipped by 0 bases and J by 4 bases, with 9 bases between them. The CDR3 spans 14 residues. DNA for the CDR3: TGTGCCAGCAGTTACTCGTTAATGGGCTATGGCTACACCTTC. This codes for CASSYSLMGYGYTF.

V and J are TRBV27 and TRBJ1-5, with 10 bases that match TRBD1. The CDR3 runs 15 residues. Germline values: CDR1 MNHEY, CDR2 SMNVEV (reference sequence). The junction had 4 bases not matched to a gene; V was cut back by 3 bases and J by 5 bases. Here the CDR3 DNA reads TGTGCCAGCAGTTTCCCGGACAGGGGGTATCAGCCCCAGCATTTT. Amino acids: CASSFPDRGYQPQHF.

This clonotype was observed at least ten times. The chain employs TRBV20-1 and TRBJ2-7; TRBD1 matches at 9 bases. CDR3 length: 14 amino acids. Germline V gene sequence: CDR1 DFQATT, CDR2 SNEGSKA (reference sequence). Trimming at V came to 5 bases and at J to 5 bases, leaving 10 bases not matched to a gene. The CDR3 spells CSAYGTGWRNEQYF. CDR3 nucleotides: TGCAGTGCTTATGGGACAGGGTGGAGGAACGAGCAGTACTTC.

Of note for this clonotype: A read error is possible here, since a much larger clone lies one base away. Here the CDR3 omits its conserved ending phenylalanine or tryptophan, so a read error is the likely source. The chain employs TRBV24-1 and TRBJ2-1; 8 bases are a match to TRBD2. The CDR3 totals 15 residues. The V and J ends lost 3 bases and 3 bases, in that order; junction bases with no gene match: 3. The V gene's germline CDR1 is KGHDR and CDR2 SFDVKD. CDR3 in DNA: TGTGCCACCAGTGATCCGGGACTAGACTACAATGAGCAGTTCATC. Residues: CATSDPGLDYNEQFI.

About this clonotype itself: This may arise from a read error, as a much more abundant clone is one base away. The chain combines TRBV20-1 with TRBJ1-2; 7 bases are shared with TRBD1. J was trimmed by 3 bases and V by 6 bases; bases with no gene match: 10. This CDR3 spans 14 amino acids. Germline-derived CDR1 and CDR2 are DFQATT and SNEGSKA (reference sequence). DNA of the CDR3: TGCAGTGCCATTGACAGGGTATGCGACTATGGCTACACCTTC. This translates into CSAIDRVCDYGYTF.

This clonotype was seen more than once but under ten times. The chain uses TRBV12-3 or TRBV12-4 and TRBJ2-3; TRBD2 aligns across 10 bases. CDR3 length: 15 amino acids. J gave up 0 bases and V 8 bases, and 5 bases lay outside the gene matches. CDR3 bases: TGTGCCAGCGAAAAAGCGGGGGGGAGCACAGATACGCAGTATTTT. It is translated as CASEKAGGSTDTQYF.

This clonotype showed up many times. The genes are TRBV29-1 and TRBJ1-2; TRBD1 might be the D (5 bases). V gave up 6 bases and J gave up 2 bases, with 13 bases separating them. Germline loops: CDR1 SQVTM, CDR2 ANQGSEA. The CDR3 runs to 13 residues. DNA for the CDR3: TGCAGCGTCGCGGGGGTCCTGAACTATGGCTACACCTTC. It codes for CSVAGVLNYGYTF.

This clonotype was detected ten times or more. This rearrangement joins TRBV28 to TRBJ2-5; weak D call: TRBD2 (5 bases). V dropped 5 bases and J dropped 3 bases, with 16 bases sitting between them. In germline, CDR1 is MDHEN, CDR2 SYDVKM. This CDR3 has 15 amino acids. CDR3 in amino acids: CASSVARGQEETQYF. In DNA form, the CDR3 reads TGTGCCAGCAGTGTTGCCCGCGGGCAGGAAGAGACCCAGTACTTC.